This T cell receptor beta chain was documented in a study of blood T cell repertoires in COVID-19. Sequencing was performed with immunoSEQ multiplex PCR; in TCRdb, only in-frame clones are kept and a portion is missing. The sample holds 150,000 to 200,000 clones, over 70% seen once. The V gene lost 1 base and the J gene lost 3 bases, with 15 bases spanning the gap. CDR3 length: 16 amino acids. Germline CDR1 SNHLY, CDR2 FYNNEI. Before they entered the study, exposed participants had met a COVID-19 case within 2 weeks. The source of this sequence is a man aged 65-85 years who had been exposed to COVID-19. The specimen was PBMCs or T cells enriched from blood (not recorded which). The V and J genes are TRBV2 and TRBJ2-5, with D possibly matching TRBD2 (6 bases). In DNA form, the CDR3 reads TGTGCCAGCAGTGAAGGGGCTAGCGTTTTAGAAGAGACCCAGTACTTC. Translating it yields CASSEGASVLEETQYF.